Listed here are 7 T cell receptor beta chains from one sample, sequenced in a study of cytomegalovirus exposure and HLA in healthy donors. TCRdb's copy holds only in-frame clones and misses some; the assay was immunoSEQ multiplex PCR. The table has roughly 140,000 clones, about 88% seen once. The sample taken for sequencing was PBMCs. These receptors all come from a young woman in good health and CMV-seropositive.

This chain uses TRBV19 with TRBJ2-7; 10 nucleotides agree with TRBD1. Germline CDR1 and CDR2: LNHDA and SQIVND (reference sequence). The V gene end was trimmed by 10 bases and the J gene end by 7 bases; junction bases not matched to a gene: 19. This CDR3 is built from 16 residues. Written as DNA, the CDR3 is TGTGCCACCACAAGCGGGACAGGGGCCGGGTGGGGGGAGCAGTACTTC. Its protein product is CATTSGTGAGWGEQYF.

In its sample, this clone was seen once. The CDR3 DNA follows: TGCGCCAGCAGCCAAGAGGGCGGGAGTCCCACCGGGGAGCTGTTTTTT. It yields the protein CASSQEGGSPTGELFF. The chain employs TRBV4-1 and TRBJ2-2, with TRBD2 matching over 7 bases. The CDR3 has 16 amino acids. CDR1 is MGHRA and CDR2 is YSYEKL in the germline V gene. The V gene end was trimmed by 0 bases and the J gene end by 4 bases; junction bases not matched to a gene: 5.

The chain recombines TRBV29-1 with TRBJ1-5; maybe TRBD1 (5 bases). The ends were cut back, 5 bases at V and 0 bases at J, with 8 bases in the middle. Germline-derived CDR1 and CDR2 are SQVTM and ANQGSEA. The CDR3 sequence is 13 residues long. DNA for the CDR3: TGCAGCGTTCTACAGGCTAGCAATCAGCCCCAGCATTTT. Translating gives CSVLQASNQPQHF.

The chain has TRBV19 and TRBJ1-1, with no clear D. Trimming pared 6 bases from V and 4 bases from J, leaving 12 bases between. CDR1 is LNHDA, CDR2 SQIVND, per germline (reference sequence). This CDR3 region has 13 residues. CDR3 region: CASSQTFATEAFF. In nucleotides, the CDR3 is TGTGCCAGTAGCCAGACATTCGCCACTGAAGCTTTCTTT.

The chain is built from TRBV27 and TRBJ2-5; D gene unclear. The V gene's germline CDR1 is MNHEY and CDR2 SMNVEV (reference sequence). The CDR3 is made up of 10 amino acids. Trimming shortened V by 7 bases and J by 7 bases, and 7 bases separated the two germline ends. The CDR3 reads CASTEATQYF. The CDR3 DNA sequence: TGTGCCAGCACTGAAGCGACCCAGTACTTC.

V and J are TRBV2 and TRBJ2-7, with 12 bases that match TRBD2. The germline CDR1 and CDR2 sequences are SNHLY and FYNNEI. The CDR3 sequence is 15 residues long. Germline trimming cut 3 bases from V and 3 bases from J; bases unmatched to any gene: 3. CDR3 sequence (DNA): TGTGCCAGCAGTGATACTAGCGGGAGGTACTACGAGCAGTACTTC. It encodes CASSDTSGRYYEQYF.

J is TRBJ2-7 and V is TRBV11-2, with a tentative D call TRBD1 (6 bases). V shed 5 bases and J shed 1 base, with 12 bases lying between them. The germline V gene encodes CDR1 SGHAT and CDR2 FQNNGV. CDR3 size: 14 residues. Here the CDR3 DNA reads TGTGCCAGCAGCCACCCCGGGACATCCTACGAGCAGTACTTC. Translating gives CASSHPGTSYEQYF.